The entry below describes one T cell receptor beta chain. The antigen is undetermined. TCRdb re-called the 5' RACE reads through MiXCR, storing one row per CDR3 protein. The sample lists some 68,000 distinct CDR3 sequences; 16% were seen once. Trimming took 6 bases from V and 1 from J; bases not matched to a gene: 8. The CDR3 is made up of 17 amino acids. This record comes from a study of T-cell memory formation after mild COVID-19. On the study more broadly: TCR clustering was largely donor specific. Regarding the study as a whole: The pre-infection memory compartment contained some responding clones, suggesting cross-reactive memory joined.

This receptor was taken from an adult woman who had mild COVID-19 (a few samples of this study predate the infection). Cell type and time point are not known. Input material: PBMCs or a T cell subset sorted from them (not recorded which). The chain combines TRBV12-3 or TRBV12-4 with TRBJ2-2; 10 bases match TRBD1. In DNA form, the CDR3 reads TGTGCCAGCAGCCCCTCCAGGGACAGGGGGAACACCGGGGAGCTGTTTTTT. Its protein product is CASSPSRDRGNTGELFF.